This TCR beta chain was identified during a study of T cell responses to AZD1222 COVID-19 vaccine. Overall study findings and caveats: White British people made up most donors, females outnumbered males, and clonal diversity was possibly underestimated. A rise in Spike-specific TCR breadth and depth followed two AZD1222 doses.

Concerning this clone: Its target is not known.

Sequencing used immunoSEQ multiplex PCR; TCRdb keeps in-frame clones, though not all of them. Among approximately 110,000 clones listed, 80% to 95% were seen once. Pooled in the analysis were second doses at about 4 or about 12 weeks. The CDR3 spans 15 residues. CDR1 is LNHDA and CDR2 is SQIVND in the germline V gene (reference sequence). V lost 5 bases and J lost 2; bases outside the gene matches: 7. The sample in question was peripheral blood, obtained 28 days after the second AZD1222 dose. The chain is built from TRBV19 and TRBJ2-3, with 7 positions matching TRBD1. This TCR was recovered from an adult who received the AZD1222 COVID-19 vaccine. The CDR3 protein is CASSPRDRHTDTQYF. For the CDR3, the DNA is TGTGCCAGTAGTCCCCGGGACAGACACACAGATACGCAGTATTTT.